This TCR beta chain is drawn from a study of regulatory T cells in long-lasting Graves disease. Overall study: Persistence in Graves' disease required over 5 years of antithyroid drugs plus positive TSH receptor antibodies.

Both iRepertoire HTBI primers and Arm-PCR of CDR3 regions were used to build the TCR beta libraries. In TCRdb, the multiplex PCR reads were re-called with MiXCR into one record per CDR3 protein. The data show approximately 400,000 distinct CDR3 sequences, with roughly a quarter seen just once and around 24% held by the top ten. V was pared by 7 bases and J by 0 bases, with 25 bases between. Germline V gives CDR1 SQVTM, CDR2 ANQGSEA. The CDR3 covers 19 residues. Study results and limitations: There were preferences for TRBV28, TRBJ1-2 and TRBJ2-5 in persistent disease. Persistent Graves' patients showed a TCR diversity that was lower than that of newly diagnosed ones.

On this clonotype itself: Its antigen is still unknown.

Time point specified: persistent/refractory GD, antithyroid drugs over 5 years with positive TRAb. Following extraction of RNA from PBMCs, that RNA was used to make the TCR library. Sequenced here: peripheral blood mononuclear cells (PBMCs), sampled when the disease was refractory, from a patient treated with antithyroid drugs. This chain links TRBV29-1 with TRBJ2-6; weak D call: TRBD2 (6 bases). This TCR was recovered from a female donor with Graves disease. In DNA, the CDR3 is TGCAGCGCCAACGCTGGAGGGCCAAAAGGGTACTCTGGGGCCAACGTCCTGACTTTC. It encodes CSANAGGPKGYSGANVLTF.